This T cell receptor beta chain was documented in a study of T-cell memory formation after mild COVID-19. Study conclusions and caveats: That cross-reactive memory joined was suggested by some responding clones appearing in pre-infection memory. Clones that got smaller from day 15 to 85 had even CD4/CD8, while clones growing later tipped toward CD4+.

Judged by abundance, this clonotype is large. As yet, its antigen is unknown. With constant-segment primers, 5'RACE yielded cDNA libraries of TCR alpha and TCR beta that carried sample barcodes and UMIs. TCRdb re-analysed the 5' RACE reads in MiXCR, keeping a single row per CDR3 protein. Of roughly 900 distinct CDR3 sequences listed, around 45% are singletons. V lost 5 bases, J lost 7 bases, and 11 bases lay in between. Germline V gene lookup returns CDR1 MNHEY and CDR2 SVGAGI. The CDR3 has 13 amino acids. The chain combines TRBV6-5 with TRBJ2-2; D is unresolved. Input material: PBMCs or a T cell subset sorted from them (not recorded which). The TCR comes from an adult who had mild COVID-19 (a few samples of this study predate the infection). Cell type and time point are not known. The CDR3 bases are TGTGCCAGCAGTACCACCTTCGGCGGGGAGCTGTTTTTT. It yields the protein CASSTTFGGELFF.